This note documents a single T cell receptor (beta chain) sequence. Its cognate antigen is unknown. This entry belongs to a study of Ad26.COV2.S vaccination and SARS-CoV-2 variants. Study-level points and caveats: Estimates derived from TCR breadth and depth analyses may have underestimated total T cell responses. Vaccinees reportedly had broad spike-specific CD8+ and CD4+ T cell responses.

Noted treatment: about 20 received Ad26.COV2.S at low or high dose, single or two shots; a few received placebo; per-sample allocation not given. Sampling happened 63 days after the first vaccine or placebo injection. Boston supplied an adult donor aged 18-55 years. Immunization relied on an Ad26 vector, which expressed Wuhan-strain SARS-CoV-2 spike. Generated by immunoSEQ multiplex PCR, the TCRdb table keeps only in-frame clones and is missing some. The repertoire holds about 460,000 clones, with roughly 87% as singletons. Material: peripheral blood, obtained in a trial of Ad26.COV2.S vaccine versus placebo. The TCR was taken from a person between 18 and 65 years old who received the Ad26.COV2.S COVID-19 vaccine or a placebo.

The CDR3 is CASSIRLAGTNSGEQYF. CDR3 sequence (DNA): TGTGCCAGTAGTATCCGGCTAGCGGGGACCAACTCGGGGGAGCAGTACTTC. J is TRBJ2-7 and V is TRBV19; 9 bases map to TRBD2. V lost 3 bases and J lost 7; bases outside the gene matches: 16. Germline V CDR1 and CDR2: LNHDA, SQIVND (reference sequence). This CDR3 is built from 17 residues.